This TCR beta chain was captured in a study of blood T cell repertoires in COVID-19 (dated by TCRdb to the early 2020s). Study-wide context: Samples from collaborators originated in the United States, Italy and Spain and spanned both the acute and convalescent phases of COVID-19. The repertoires were released in a freely available public database meant as a resource for research on the immune response to SARS-CoV-2. Sample metadata almost always included a de-identified subject ID, COVID-19 status, age in years and sex. The samples were drawn from two sources: the first 160 participants of the ongoing ImmuneRACE study, and 950 to 1,500 subjects contributed by 6 global collaborators. Subjects who had been exposed to COVID-19, were actively infected with it, or had recovered from it provided the deeply sampled blood TCRbeta repertoires that made up the dataset. Where available, HLA class I and class II types were taken from metadata supplied by the sample provider and were not determined by assay-based typing. The material from the prospective study consisted of cDNA or gDNA derived from T cells, B-cell-depleted T cells, or PBMCs.

As to this clone: Its antigen is not yet known. No per-base quality is available; no much larger clone lies one base away.

Points the paper makes about the study in general: The amount of clinical and demographic metadata varied by source and participant and was provided uncurated.

Each collaborating institution followed its own protocols to collect whole blood in K2EDTA tubes. For TCRbeta analysis, collaborator samples were shipped as frozen whole blood, as isolated PBMCs, or as DNA extracted from either sample type. V is cut by 8 bases and J by 5 bases, and the space between the germline ends is 18 bases. The germline V gene (reference sequence) specifies SEHNR as CDR1 and FQNEAQ as CDR2. The CDR3 runs 15 amino acids, cysteine and phenylalanine included. Kept here is only the CDR3 DNA, which spans 45 bases and is read in frame from base 1. The immunoSEQ Assay, a bias-controlled multiplex PCR, was used to amplify TCRbeta CDR3 regions from genomic DNA. Concerning the study's data processing: Within the assay, amplification of reference gene primers was used to estimate how many nucleated cells each sample contained. Sequence reads were collapsed and filtered to measure the absolute abundance of every unique TCRbeta CDR3 rearrangement. For each sample, productive Simpson clonality was calculated as the square root of Simpson's diversity index across productive rearrangements. What TCRdb holds here is the immuneACCESS table cut down to in-frame rearrangements. Part of the clones is not present; checked against another copy, under half of the missing clones reflect an unresolved V gene, and the others are unexplained. V and J calls and clone size follow that table, whereas D and trimming were derived from the DNA. The sample profile shows 250,000 or so clones; around four fifths of them were found once. Jointly, the top ten make up about 6.3% of the sample.

Sequencing was done on a sample of peripheral blood. The receptor chain draws on TRBV7-9 and TRBJ2-2, and the D gene may be TRBD2, 6 bases matching. The receptor was isolated from a woman aged 55-75 years with active or convalescent COVID-19. Read as DNA, the sequence is TGTGCCAGCGTCGCAGTAGGTGGGGGGACCGGGGAGCTGTTTTTT. The resulting protein is CASVAVGGGTGELFF.